This passage covers 21 T cell receptor beta chains from one sample sequenced in a study of blood T cell repertoires in COVID-19. Clones were sequenced by immunoSEQ multiplex PCR, and TCRdb holds only the in-frame ones, with some missing. The data show roughly 250,000 clones, more than 60% seen once. The sample taken for sequencing was peripheral blood. These receptors were collected from a woman in her thirties or forties with active or convalescent COVID-19.

The chain combines TRBV6-4 with TRBJ1-2; TRBD1 is a possible D gene (5 bases). This CDR3 spans 15 amino acids. V shed 5 bases and J shed 5 bases, with 18 bases lying between them. Per germline, CDR1 MRHNA and CDR2 SNTAGT. The CDR3 nucleotides read TGTGCCAGCAGTCCTTCGGGGGGAAATCTTTATGGCTACACCTTC. Translation gives CASSPSGGNLYGYTF.

Turning to this clone: This specimen includes other DNA sequences encoding the same CDR3. This chain joins TRBV29-1 and TRBJ1-5, with D tentatively TRBD1 (5 bases). CDR3 length: 13 amino acids. CDR1 and CDR2 (germline): SQVTM, ANQGSEA. With 5 bases removed from V and 3 bases from J, the gap between germline ends came to 11 bases. The CDR3 here is CSVSTGVNQPQHF. The CDR3, as DNA: TGCAGCGTTTCAACAGGTGTCAATCAGCCCCAGCATTTT.

This clone was counted between two and nine times. The CDR3 reads CASSQDPLGRTDTQYF. For the CDR3, the DNA is TGTGCCAGCAGCCAAGATCCGCTTGGGCGCACAGATACGCAGTATTTT. This chain uses TRBV4-2 with TRBJ2-3; D ambiguous. The CDR3 is 16 residues long. Between the trimmed V and J ends, which lost 0 bases and 1 base, there was a span of 11 bases. CDR1 and CDR2 (germline): LGHNA, YNFKEQ.

This clone came up once. The chain carries TRBV5-1 and TRBJ2-3; 8 bases align to TRBD1. CDR3 length equals 16 residues. The V and J ends lost 2 bases and 3 bases, in that order; junction bases with no gene match: 8. Germline V gene data show CDR1 as SGHRS and CDR2 as YFSETQ. The chain's CDR3 is CASSLGQGAPTDTQYF. The DNA of the CDR3 is TGCGCCAGCAGCTTAGGGCAGGGGGCCCCTACAGATACGCAGTATTTT. The variable domain in full, with the rest retrieved from reference TRBV5-1 and TRBJ2-3, is KAGVTQTPRYLIKTRGQQVTLSCSPISGHRSVSWYQQTPGQGLQFLFEYFSETQRNKGNFPGRFSGRQFSNSRSEMNVSTLELGDSALYLCASSLGQGAPTDTQYFGPGTRLTVL.

This clone was seen a handful of times. V is TRBV3-1 (or the pseudogene TRBV3-2) and J is TRBJ1-1; no reliable D call. The CDR3 spans 15 residues. Germline values: CDR1 LGHDT, CDR2 YNNKEL (reference sequence). Between the trimmed V and J ends, which lost 0 bases and 5 bases, there was a span of 13 bases. In nucleotides, the CDR3 is TGTGCCAGCAGCCAAGATAGTAGGCCGGGGACTGAAGCTTTCTTT. This gives the protein CASSQDSRPGTEAFF.

This sequence joins TRBV2 and TRBJ1-1; possibly TRBD1 for D (6 bases). CDR1 and CDR2 (germline): SNHLY, FYNNEI. The length of the CDR3 is 13 residues. Trimming removed 6 bases from V and 8 bases from J, with 16 bases in between. The CDR3 loop is CASREDSEVEAFF. CDR3 coding DNA: TGTGCCAGCAGGGAGGACAGTGAGGTCGAAGCTTTCTTT.

The chain couples TRBV6-2 or TRBV6-3 to TRBJ1-6; D call uncertain. The CDR3 has 13 amino acids. Trimming left V 6 bases short and J 5 bases short, with 8 bases between. Germline-derived CDR1 and CDR2 are MNHEY and SVGEGT. The CDR3 loop is CASSPPHNSPLHF. The CDR3 bases are TGTGCCAGCAGCCCCCCTCATAATTCACCCCTCCACTTT.

The gene calls are TRBV7-2 and TRBJ1-2; 9 bases agree with TRBD1. Germline V gene lookup returns CDR1 SGHTA and CDR2 FQGNSA. Trimming removed 2 bases from V and 8 bases from J; junction bases left unmatched: 12. CDR3 length: 16 amino acids. For the CDR3, the DNA is TGTGCCAGCAGCTTAAGGGGGACAGGGAGATTGGAGGGCTACACCTTC. It translates to CASSLRGTGRLEGYTF.

This clone has a handful of counts. The rearrangement uses TRBV6-5 and TRBJ1-2; weak D call: TRBD1 (6 bases). This CDR3 contains 16 residues. Germline CDR1 reads MNHEY; CDR2 reads SVGAGI. Between the trimmed V and J ends, which lost 2 bases and 0 bases, there was a span of 13 bases. DNA for the CDR3: TGTGCCAGCAGTTACCATCAGGGGTCTACTAACTATGGCTACACCTTC. Translating it yields CASSYHQGSTNYGYTF.

This chain links TRBV5-1 with TRBJ1-2; D remains ambiguous. Trimming removed 1 base from V and 0 bases from J, with 10 bases in between. Per the germline V gene, CDR1 is SGHRS and CDR2 is YFSETQ. CDR3 size: 15 residues. In nucleotides, the CDR3 is TGCGCCAGCAGCTTGTCAGAGGCGTCTAACTATGGCTACACCTTC. This encodes CASSLSEASNYGYTF.

The V and J genes are TRBV11-2 and TRBJ1-5, with 9 bases identical to TRBD1. Germline CDR1 SGHAT, CDR2 FQNNGV. This CDR3 is 17 amino acids long. V lost 1 base, J lost 3 bases, and 7 bases stayed unmatched. Here the CDR3 reads CASSLANRDRVNQPQHF. The CDR3 coding sequence is TGTGCCAGCAGCTTAGCCAACCGGGACAGGGTCAATCAGCCCCAGCATTTT.

This chain connects TRBV3-1 (or the pseudogene TRBV3-2) to TRBJ1-1; D not certain. CDR3 length: 13 amino acids. Germline V gene sequence: CDR1 LGHDT, CDR2 YNNKEL (reference sequence). V gave up 1 base and J gave up 11 bases, with 14 bases separating them. The CDR3 loop is CASSQVPANDAFF. Written as DNA, the CDR3 is TGTGCCAGCAGCCAAGTCCCAGCGAATGATGCTTTCTTT.

This clone occurred a few times. The V and J genes are TRBV9 and TRBJ1-6, with TRBD1 matching over 8 bases. CDR3 length equals 16 residues. Germline CDR1 reads SGDLS; CDR2 reads YYNGEE. With V trimmed by 2 bases and J by 6 bases, 7 bases remained unmatched. The CDR3 sequence: CASSVSGGWGNSPLHF. The CDR3 region has the DNA TGTGCCAGCAGCGTGTCAGGGGGCTGGGGTAATTCACCCCTCCACTTT.

The chain joins TRBV5-1 to TRBJ2-1; 14 nucleotides agree with TRBD2. The trim removed 4 bases at V and 5 bases at J, leaving 5 bases unmatched. The length of the CDR3 is 16 residues. The V gene's germline CDR1 is SGHRS and CDR2 YFSETQ. The DNA of the CDR3 is TGCGCCAGCAGCCCGACTAGCGGGGGGGCCCACAATGAGCAGTTCTTC. Amino acids: CASSPTSGGAHNEQFF.

This clone was observed a few times. As DNA, the CDR3 is TGTGCCAGCTCATACGCAGGGGTTTCAACTAATGAAAAACTGTTTTTT. Amino acid sequence: CASSYAGVSTNEKLFF. The chain is built from TRBV18 and TRBJ1-4, with D tentatively TRBD1 (6 bases). V shed 5 bases and J shed 0 bases, with 13 bases lying between them. The CDR3 is 16 amino acids. Germline V gene data show CDR1 as KGHSH and CDR2 as LQKENI. Full variable domain (rest looked up from reference TRBV18 and TRBJ1-4): NAGVMQNPRHLVRRRGQEARLRCSPMKGHSHVYWYRQLPEEGLKFMVYLQKENIIDESGMPKERFSAEFPKEGPSILRIQQVVRGDSAAYFCASSYAGVSTNEKLFFGSGTQLSVL.

The V call is TRBV9, the J call TRBJ1-6; the match to TRBD1 covers 7 bases. The CDR3 covers 15 residues. J was trimmed by 7 bases and V by 3 bases; bases with no gene match: 7. Germline loops: CDR1 SGDLS, CDR2 YYNGEE. The CDR3 loop is CASSDRSRGNSPLHF. Here the CDR3 DNA reads TGTGCCAGCAGCGATCGTTCCAGGGGGAATTCACCCCTCCACTTT.

Points on this clone: Other nucleotide sequences in the sample specify the same CDR3. V is TRBV7-3 and J is TRBJ2-2; weak D call: TRBD1 (5 bases). Germline V gene lookup returns CDR1 SGHTA and CDR2 FQGTGA. Deletions cut 5 bases from V and 1 base from J, with 8 bases between. This CDR3 is 14 amino acids long. CDR3 bases: TGTGCCAGCAGCCTCGACAGGAACACCGGGGAGCTGTTTTTT. Translation: CASSLDRNTGELFF.

This clone was found once. V and J are TRBV4-1 and TRBJ1-5; D gene unclear. Deletions cut 2 bases from V and 4 bases from J, with 6 bases between. The CDR3 consists of 13 residues. Germline CDR1 reads MGHRA; CDR2 reads YSYEKL. The CDR3 DNA sequence: TGCGCCAGCAGCCAATCCCCAAATCAGCCCCAGCATTTT. This gives the protein CASSQSPNQPQHF.

This chain connects TRBV10-3 to TRBJ1-5; maybe TRBD1 (5 bases). The V gene's germline CDR1 is ENHRY and CDR2 SYGVKD. Trimming took off 3 bases at V and 2 bases at J, with 8 bases between the two ends. The CDR3 sequence is 14 residues long. CDR3 sequence (DNA): TGTGCCATCAGTGACTGGGGCGGCAATCAGCCCCAGCATTTT. Its protein is CAISDWGGNQPQHF.

The sample holds many counts of this clone. The chain is built from TRBV14 and TRBJ1-6; D gene uncertain. Trimming removed 0 bases at V and 14 bases at J, with 11 bases between. The CDR3 covers 13 residues. Germline V gene data show CDR1 as SGHDN and CDR2 as FVKESK. This chain's CDR3 is CASSQDGGRALHF. The CDR3 DNA follows: TGTGCCAGCAGCCAAGACGGTGGGAGGGCCCTCCACTTT. Combining the CDR3 with reference TRBV14 and TRBJ1-6 gives the whole variable domain EAGVTQFPSHSVIEKGQTVTLRCDPISGHDNLYWYRRVMGKEIKFLLHFVKESKQDESGMPNNRFLAERTGGTYSTLKVQPAELEDSGVYFCASSQDGGRALHFGNGTRLTVT.

The chain carries TRBV6-4 and TRBJ2-1, with D possibly matching TRBD1 (5 bases). V was cut by 2 bases and J by 8 bases, with 10 bases left in between. The CDR3 sequence is 13 residues long. Germline V gene lookup returns CDR1 MRHNA and CDR2 SNTAGT. CDR3 sequence reads: CASSDGAGYEQFF. In DNA, the CDR3 is TGTGCCAGCAGTGACGGGGCAGGGTATGAGCAGTTCTTC.